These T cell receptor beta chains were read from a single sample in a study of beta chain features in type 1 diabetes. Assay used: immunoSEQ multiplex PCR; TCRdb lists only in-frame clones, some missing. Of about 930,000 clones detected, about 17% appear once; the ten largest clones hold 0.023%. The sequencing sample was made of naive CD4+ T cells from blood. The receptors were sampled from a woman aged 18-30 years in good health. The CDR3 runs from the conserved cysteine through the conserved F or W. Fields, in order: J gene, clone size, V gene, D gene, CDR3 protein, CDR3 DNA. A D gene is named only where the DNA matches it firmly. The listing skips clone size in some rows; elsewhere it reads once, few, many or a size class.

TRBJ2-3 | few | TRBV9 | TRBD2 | CASSETSGVSDTQYF | TGTGCCAGCAGCGAAACTAGCGGGGTCTCAGATACGCAGTATTTT
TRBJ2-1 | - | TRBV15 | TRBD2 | CATSRDVREGHQFSYNEQFF | TGTGCCACCAGCAGAGATGTTCGGGAGGGCCATCAGTTTTCCTACAATGAGCAGTTCTTC
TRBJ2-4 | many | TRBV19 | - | CASSWTNLVAKNIQYF | TGTGCCAGTAGTTGGACGAATTTAGTAGCCAAAAACATTCAGTACTTC
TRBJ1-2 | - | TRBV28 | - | CASSLLRGAGYTF | TGTGCCAGCAGTTTACTGAGGGGCGCGGGCTACACCTTC
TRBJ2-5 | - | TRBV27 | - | CASSLFGQETQYF | TGTGCCAGCAGTTTATTTGGACAAGAGACCCAGTACTTC
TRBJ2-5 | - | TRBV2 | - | CASGKVETQYF | TGTGCCAGCGGAAAGGTTGAGACCCAGTACTTC
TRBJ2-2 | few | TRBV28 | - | CASSQSVGRTYTGELFF | TGTGCCAGCAGCCAATCAGTAGGGAGGACGTACACCGGGGAGCTGTTTTTT
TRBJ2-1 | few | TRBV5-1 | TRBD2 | CASPPPGLAGGCEQFF | TGCGCCAGCCCCCCCCCGGGACTAGCGGGAGGGTGTGAGCAGTTCTTC
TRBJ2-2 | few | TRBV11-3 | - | CASSLSDRSTLFF | TGTGCCAGCAGCTTATCTGATAGGAGCACGCTGTTTTTT
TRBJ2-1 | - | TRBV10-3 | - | CAISKSGPTYNEQFF | TGTGCCATCAGTAAAAGCGGGCCTACCTACAATGAGCAGTTCTTC
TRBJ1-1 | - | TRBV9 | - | CASSSGGANTEAFF | TGTGCCAGCAGCTCAGGAGGGGCCAACACTGAAGCTTTCTTT
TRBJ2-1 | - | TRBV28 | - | CASSLPSYNEQFF | TGTGCCAGCAGTTTACCCTCCTACAATGAGCAGTTCTTC
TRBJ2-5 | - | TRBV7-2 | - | CASSPPPVGETQYF | TGTGCCAGCAGCCCGCCTCCGGTTGGGGAGACCCAGTACTTC
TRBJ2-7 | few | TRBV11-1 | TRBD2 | CASSSNGAGVAYEQYF | TGTGCCAGCAGCTCCAATGGAGCGGGAGTTGCCTACGAGCAGTACTTC
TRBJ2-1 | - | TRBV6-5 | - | CASKPAHISYNEQFF | TGTGCCAGCAAACCCGCCCATATCTCCTACAATGAGCAGTTCTTC
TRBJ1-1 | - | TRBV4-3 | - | CASSQETSLNTEAFF | TGCGCCAGCAGCCAAGAAACCTCACTGAACACTGAAGCTTTCTTT
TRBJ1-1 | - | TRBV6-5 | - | CASSYSSGVVNTEAFF | TGTGCCAGCAGTTACTCGTCAGGGGTGGTGAACACTGAAGCTTTCTTT
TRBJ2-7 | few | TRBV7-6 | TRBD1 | CASSLARQGSYEQYF | TGTGCCAGCAGCTTAGCCCGACAGGGCTCCTACGAGCAGTACTTC
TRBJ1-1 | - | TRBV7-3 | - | CASTRQVRAEAFF | TGTGCCAGCACCAGACAGGTCCGAGCTGAAGCTTTCTTT
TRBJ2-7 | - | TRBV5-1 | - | CASSPRAGLEQYF | TGCGCCAGCAGCCCACGGGCGGGGCTCGAGCAGTACTTC
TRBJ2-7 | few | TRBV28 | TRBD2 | CASKKLAGVYEQYF | TGTGCCAGCAAGAAACTAGCGGGAGTCTACGAGCAGTACTTC
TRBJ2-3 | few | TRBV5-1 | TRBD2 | CASSSGGTSGSGYTQYF | TGCGCCAGCAGCTCTGGCGGGACTAGCGGGAGTGGATATACGCAGTATTTT
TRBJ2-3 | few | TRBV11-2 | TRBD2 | CASSLLTSGRPTDTQYF | TGTGCCAGCAGCCTACTAACTAGCGGGAGGCCCACAGATACGCAGTATTTT
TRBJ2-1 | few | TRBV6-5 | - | CASSLDSYNEQFF | TGTGCCAGCAGTTTGGACTCCTACAATGAGCAGTTCTTC
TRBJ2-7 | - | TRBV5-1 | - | CASSLDRVIYEQYF | TGCGCCAGCAGCTTGGACAGGGTCATCTACGAGCAGTACTTC
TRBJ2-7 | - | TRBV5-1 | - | CASSLASSYEQYF | TGCGCCAGCAGCTTGGCCAGCTCCTACGAGCAGTACTTC
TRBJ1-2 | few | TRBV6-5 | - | CASNLSPRRGYGYTF | TGTGCCAGCAATCTTAGCCCCCGCAGAGGCTATGGCTACACCTTC
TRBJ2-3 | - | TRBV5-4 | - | CASSSTGATDTQYF | TGTGCCAGCAGCTCCACCGGGGCCACAGATACGCAGTATTTT
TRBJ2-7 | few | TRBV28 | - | CASSLRLGEQYF | TGTGCCAGCAGTTTACGTTTAGGCGAGCAGTACTTC
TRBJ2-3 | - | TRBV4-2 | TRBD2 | CASSQDWGAGRITDTQYF | TGTGCCAGCAGCCAAGATTGGGGAGCGGGACGGATCACAGATACGCAGTATTTT
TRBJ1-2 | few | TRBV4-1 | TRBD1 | CASSHQTGTGYGYTF | TGCGCCAGCAGCCACCAAACCGGGACAGGTTATGGCTACACCTTC
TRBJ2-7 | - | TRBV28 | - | CASNPGGLPYEQYF | TGTGCCAGCAACCCGGGGGGCTTACCCTACGAGCAGTACTTC
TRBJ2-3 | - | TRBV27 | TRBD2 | CASSFGTPGLAEITDTQYF | TGTGCCAGCAGTTTTGGGACGCCGGGACTAGCGGAAATCACAGATACGCAGTATTTT
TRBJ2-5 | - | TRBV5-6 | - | CASSFGTRFQETQYF | TGTGCCAGCAGCTTTGGAACACGATTCCAAGAGACCCAGTACTTC
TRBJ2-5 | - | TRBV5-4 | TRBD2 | CASSSQAGTSGRWEQYF | TGTGCCAGCAGCTCCCAGGCCGGGACTAGCGGGAGGTGGGAGCAGTACTTC
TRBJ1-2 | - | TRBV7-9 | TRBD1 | CASSLALAGGYGYTF | TGTGCCAGCAGCTTAGCGCTTGCAGGGGGGTATGGCTACACCTTC
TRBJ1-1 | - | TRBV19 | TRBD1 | CASSIPGQGGSEAFF | TGTGCCAGTAGTATACCCGGACAGGGGGGCTCTGAAGCTTTCTTT
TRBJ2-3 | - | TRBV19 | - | CASSRTSQGDTDTQYF | TGTGCCAGTAGTCGGACTAGTCAGGGGGACACAGATACGCAGTATTTT
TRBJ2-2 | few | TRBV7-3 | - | CASSLTSSQNTGELFF | TGTGCCAGCAGCTTAACTTCGTCTCAGAACACCGGGGAGCTGTTTTTT
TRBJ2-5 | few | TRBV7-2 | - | CASSLAGYQETQYF | TGTGCCAGCAGCTTAGCGGGTTACCAAGAGACCCAGTACTTC